This T cell receptor (beta chain) emerged from a study of blood T cell repertoires in COVID-19 (dated by TCRdb to about 2020). Regarding the complete study: Samples covering the acute and convalescent phases of COVID-19 were provided by collaborators in the United States, Italy and Spain. The prospective study material was composed of cDNA or gDNA derived from T cells, B-cell-depleted T cells, or PBMCs. Subjects who had been exposed to COVID-19, were actively infected with it, or had recovered from it provided the deeply sampled blood TCRbeta repertoires that made up the dataset. A freely available public database, intended as a resource for researchers studying the immune response to SARS-CoV-2, is where the repertoires were released. The samples were drawn from the first 160 participants of the ongoing ImmuneRACE study and from 1,254 subjects provided by 6 global collaborators. The sample metadata nearly always contained a de-identified subject ID, COVID-19 status, age in years and sex. Where available, HLA class I and class II types were taken from metadata supplied by the sample provider and were not determined by assay-based typing. The research as a whole found: How much clinical and demographic metadata was included differed by source and by participant, and the metadata was provided uncurated.

Points on this clone: This receptor's antigen is unknown. Nothing much larger sits one base from this clone, and base qualities are not available.

Taken from the germline V gene (reference sequence), the CDR1 and CDR2 loops are PRHDT and FYEKMQ. The V end loses 5 bases and the J end loses 6 bases, and a stretch of 19 bases separates them. The CDR3 spans 15 residues, from the cysteine through the phenylalanine. The read is trimmed to its CDR3 DNA, 45 bases read in frame from base 1. The immunoSEQ Assay, a bias-controlled multiplex PCR, was used to amplify TCRbeta CDR3 regions from genomic DNA. The paper's processing steps were these. Within the assay, amplification of reference gene primers was used to estimate how many nucleated cells each sample contained. To quantify the absolute abundance of each unique TCRbeta CDR3 rearrangement, sequence reads were collapsed and filtered. For each sample, productive Simpson clonality was calculated as the square root of Simpson's diversity index across productive rearrangements. TCRdb limited this immuneACCESS table to in-frame rearrangements with V and J called. A share of clones is missing; checked studies link under half to unresolved V genes, and the rest is unexplained. The V and J calls and the clone size are those of that table, but D and trimming were determined from the DNA. This sample holds over 200,000 clones; around 90% were observed only once. The ten largest clones capture approximately 16% of the sample.

In the prospective study, participants were about 18 to 100 years old, resided in about two dozen geographic areas of the United States, and were enrolled through a virtual design. In the prospective study, participants were assigned to cohorts based on the clinical history participants reported in a screening survey and a study questionnaire. Exposed participants were defined as having been in contact with someone with a PCR-confirmed or clinician-diagnosed COVID-19 case within 2 weeks of study entry. Mobile phlebotomists in the prospective study collected whole blood, serum and a nasopharyngeal or oropharyngeal swab from every participant. Over an approximately 2-month period, participants in the prospective study had the option of providing additional blood draws and questionnaires. Blood samples from the prospective study were shipped frozen or at room temperature prior to DNA extraction.

Sequenced input: PBMCs or T cells enriched from blood (not recorded which). This TCR was sampled from a man aged 25 to 45 who had been exposed to COVID-19. The chain is encoded by TRBV13 joined to TRBJ1-1, with the D gene uncertain. The sequenced DNA is TGTGCCAGCAGCGCCGACCCATCGGAGGTCCCTGAAGCTTTCTTT. Protein translation: CASSADPSEVPEAFF.